Listed below are T cell receptor beta chains from one sample, sequenced in a study of CXCR3-negative and CXCR3-positive naive CD8 T cells. Reprocessing the 5' RACE reads, TCRdb reports a single entry for every CDR3 protein and omits DNA. The sample table includes fewer than 60,000 distinct CDR3 sequences. Sequencing input: naive CXCR3- CD8+ T cells from blood. The source is a human donor in good health. Some clones in this sample may be carry-over from other donors' samples. Both conserved end residues are part of each CDR3. Some rows have no size entry. The others give once, few or many, or a class for an expanded clone.

clone_size	v_call	j_call	cdr3_aa
-	TRBV6-2/TRBV6-3	TRBJ2-1	CASRSLRDYFNNEQFF
-	TRBV29-1	TRBJ2-1	CSVEDDRASYNEQFF
-	TRBV12-3/TRBV12-4	TRBJ1-5	CASSISGGNQPQHF
-	TRBV7-8	TRBJ2-5	CASRHYQGMQLETQYF
-	TRBV12-3/TRBV12-4	TRBJ1-5	CASSFSGRGHQPQHF
-	TRBV28	TRBJ2-3	CASSPPWGRADTQYF
-	TRBV12-3/TRBV12-4	TRBJ2-7	CASSFSLAPYEQYF
-	TRBV20-1	TRBJ2-7	CSATGKSPHLTYEQYF
-	TRBV12-3/TRBV12-4	TRBJ2-7	CASSPEPAYEQYF
-	TRBV4-1	TRBJ2-2	CASSHITGTGNTGELFF
-	TRBV28	TRBJ2-3	CASSLFGFGLADSTDTQYF
medium-sized	TRBV14	TRBJ1-1	CASSQDLGVVGTEAFF
-	TRBV15	TRBJ2-2	CATSRTDSHTGELFF
-	TRBV12-3/TRBV12-4	TRBJ2-3	CASSLLDRQTTDTQYF
-	TRBV19	TRBJ1-2	CASSTGTGAYGYTF
-	TRBV5-1	TRBJ2-5	CASSEGLDETQYF
-	TRBV12-3/TRBV12-4	TRBJ1-4	CASSLSEEKLFF
-	TRBV5-1	TRBJ1-1	CASSLVGGHPNTEAFF
-	TRBV20-1	TRBJ2-7	CSASKPGPLAEQYF
-	TRBV7-2	TRBJ2-3	CASSLHEGRGTDTQYF